The clone carrying this T cell receptor (beta chain) was detected a few times. The treatment here: preoperative locoregional IRX-2 cytokine immunotherapy. Samples came from a phase Ib trial of preoperative locoregional IRX-2 cytokine immunotherapy. The protocol was immunoSEQ multiplex PCR, while the TCRdb copy is restricted to in-frame clones and leaves out a portion. The sample includes around 25,000 clones, approximately 80% of them seen just once. This sample is drawn from a study of preoperative IRX-2 immunotherapy in early breast cancer. CDR1 and CDR2 (germline): MNHGY, SAAAGT. Trimming took 6 bases from V and 1 from J, leaving 7 bases between them. CDR3 length equals 13 residues.

The source was lymph node tissue, collected before IRX-2 immunotherapy. The V and J genes are TRBV6-8 and TRBJ1-5, with D unclear. This sequence originates from a human donor with breast cancer. DNA for the CDR3: TGTGCCAGCAGCTCACCAAGCAATCAGCCCCAGCATTTT. As protein: CASSSPSNQPQHF.